This T cell receptor beta chain was sequenced in a study of cytomegalovirus exposure and HLA in healthy donors. A remark on this clone: Its target is not known.

Study conclusions and caveats: Earlier analysis looked at TCR beta V segments, and most were productive about 90% or about 30% of the time. Near-uniform donor sequencing depth was presumed by presence/absence analyses. Sequences of the TCR beta chain were said to predict the HLA-A and HLA-B alleles of most subjects accurately.

With 60 Vbeta and 13 Jbeta primers, the PCR was carried out. Original data processing: In a later analysis, the count reached tens of millions of unique TCR beta chains, with about 9.9 million shared. Some clones are missing from TCRdb's copy, which holds only in-frame ones; the method was immunoSEQ multiplex PCR. V, J and clone size derive from that table, while D and trimming were established from the DNA sequence. The sample lists 100,000 or so clones, roughly 75% occurring once. Sequencing was performed on PBMCs. This TCR was recovered from a male donor in good health and CMV-seropositive.

The CDR3 region is CSVMRFGYDEQFF. CDR3 DNA: TGCAGCGTGATGCGTTTCGGGTATGATGAGCAGTTCTTC. The chain has TRBV29-1 and TRBJ2-1, with D unclear. Germline loops: CDR1 SQVTM, CDR2 ANQGSEA. This CDR3 is built from 13 residues. The ends were cut back, 6 bases at V and 8 bases at J, with 17 bases in the middle.